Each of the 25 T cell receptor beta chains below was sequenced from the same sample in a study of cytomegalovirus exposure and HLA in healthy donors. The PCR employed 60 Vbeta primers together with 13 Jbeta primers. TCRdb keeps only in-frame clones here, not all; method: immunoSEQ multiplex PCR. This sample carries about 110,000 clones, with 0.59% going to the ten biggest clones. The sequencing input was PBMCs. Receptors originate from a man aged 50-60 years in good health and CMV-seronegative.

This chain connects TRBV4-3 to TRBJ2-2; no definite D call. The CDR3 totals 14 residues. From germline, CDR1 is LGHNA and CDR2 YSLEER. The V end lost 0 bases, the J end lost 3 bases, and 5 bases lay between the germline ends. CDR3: CASSQDMYTGELFF. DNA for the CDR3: TGCGCCAGCAGCCAAGATATGTACACCGGGGAGCTGTTTTTT.

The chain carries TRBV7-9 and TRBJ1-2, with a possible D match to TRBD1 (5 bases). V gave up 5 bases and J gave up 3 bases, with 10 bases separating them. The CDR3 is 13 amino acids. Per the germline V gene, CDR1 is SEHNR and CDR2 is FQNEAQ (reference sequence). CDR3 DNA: TGTGCCAGCAGCCCGACAGACTACTATGGCTACACCTTC. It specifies CASSPTDYYGYTF.

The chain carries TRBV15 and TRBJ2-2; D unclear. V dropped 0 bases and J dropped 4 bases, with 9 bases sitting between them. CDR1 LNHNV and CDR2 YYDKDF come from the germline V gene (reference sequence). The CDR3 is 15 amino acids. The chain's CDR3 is CATSRDYGFTGELFF. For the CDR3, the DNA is TGTGCCACCAGCAGAGATTACGGTTTCACCGGGGAGCTGTTTTTT.

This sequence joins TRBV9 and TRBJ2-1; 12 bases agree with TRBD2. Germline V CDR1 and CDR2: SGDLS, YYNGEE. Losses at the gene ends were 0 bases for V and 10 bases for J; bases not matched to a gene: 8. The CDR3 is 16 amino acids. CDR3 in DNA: TGTGCCAGCAGCGTAGCGGGGCTAGCGGGAGGGCGGGAGCAGTTCTTC. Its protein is CASSVAGLAGGREQFF.

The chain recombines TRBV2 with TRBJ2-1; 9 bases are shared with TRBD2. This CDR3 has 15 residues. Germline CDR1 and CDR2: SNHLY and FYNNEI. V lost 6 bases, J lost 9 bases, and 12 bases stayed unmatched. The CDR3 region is CASRPRGLAGGEQFF. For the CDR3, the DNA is TGTGCCAGCAGACCCCGGGGACTAGCTGGGGGTGAGCAGTTCTTC.

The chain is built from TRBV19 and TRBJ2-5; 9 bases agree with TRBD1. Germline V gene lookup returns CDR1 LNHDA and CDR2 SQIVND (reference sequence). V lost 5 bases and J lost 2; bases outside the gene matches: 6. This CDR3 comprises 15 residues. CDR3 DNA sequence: TGTGCCAGTAGTGAGGACAGGGGATATCAAGAGACCCAGTACTTC. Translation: CASSEDRGYQETQYF.

CDR3 protein: CASTVIAGSGGEQYF. The CDR3, as DNA: TGCGCCAGCACAGTTATCGCAGGGTCCGGGGGGGAGCAGTACTTC. The chain uses TRBV5-1 and TRBJ2-7, with 7 bases matching TRBD2. The CDR3 spans 15 residues. V shed 6 bases and J 7 bases; nucleotides not matched to a gene: 16. From germline, CDR1 is SGHRS and CDR2 YFSETQ.

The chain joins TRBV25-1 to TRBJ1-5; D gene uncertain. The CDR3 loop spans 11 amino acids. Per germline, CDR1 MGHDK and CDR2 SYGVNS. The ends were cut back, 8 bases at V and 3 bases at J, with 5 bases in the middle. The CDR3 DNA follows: TGTGCCAGCGGGCACAATCAGCCCCAGCATTTT. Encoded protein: CASGHNQPQHF. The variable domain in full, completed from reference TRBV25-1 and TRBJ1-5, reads EADIYQTPRYLVIGTGKKITLECSQTMGHDKMYWYQQDPGMELHLIHYSYGVNSTEKGDLSSESTVSRIRTEHFPLTLESARPSHTSQYLCASGHNQPQHFGDGTRLSIL.

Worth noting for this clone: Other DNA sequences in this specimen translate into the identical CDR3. The CDR3 here is CASGAPGQIYEQYF. In DNA, the CDR3 is TGTGCTAGTGGTGCTCCGGGACAGATCTACGAGCAGTACTTC. V usage is TRBV12-5 and J usage is TRBJ2-7; 7 bases are a match to TRBD1. Germline values: CDR1 LGHNT, CDR2 FRNRAP. Trimming took 5 bases from V and 3 from J; bases not matched to a gene: 7. This CDR3 is built from 14 residues.

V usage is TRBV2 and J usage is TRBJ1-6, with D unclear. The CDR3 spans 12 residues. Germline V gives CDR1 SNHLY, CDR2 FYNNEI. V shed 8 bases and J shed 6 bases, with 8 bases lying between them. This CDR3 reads CASDLTNSPLHF. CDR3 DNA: TGTGCCAGCGACTTGACTAATTCACCCCTCCACTTT.

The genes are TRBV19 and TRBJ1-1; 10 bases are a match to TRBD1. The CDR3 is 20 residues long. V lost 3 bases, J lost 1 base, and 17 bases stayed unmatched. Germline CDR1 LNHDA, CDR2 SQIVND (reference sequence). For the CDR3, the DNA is TGTGCCAGTAGTATGTCCGGGACAGGGGTTCTCCCCCGGCCGAACACTGAAGCTTTCTTT. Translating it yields CASSMSGTGVLPRPNTEAFF.

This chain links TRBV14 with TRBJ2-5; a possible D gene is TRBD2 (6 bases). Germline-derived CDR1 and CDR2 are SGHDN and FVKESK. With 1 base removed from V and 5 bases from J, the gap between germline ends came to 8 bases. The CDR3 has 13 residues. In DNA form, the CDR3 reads TGTGCCAGCAGCCAAGTCCGGGGGGAGACCCAGTACTTC. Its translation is CASSQVRGETQYF.

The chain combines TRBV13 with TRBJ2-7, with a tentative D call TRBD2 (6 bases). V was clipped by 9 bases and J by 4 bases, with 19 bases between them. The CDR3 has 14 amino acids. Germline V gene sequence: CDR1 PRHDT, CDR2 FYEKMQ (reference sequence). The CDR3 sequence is CASSPGTSPYEQYF. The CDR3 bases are TGTGCCAGTAGCCCAGGGACTTCACCGTACGAGCAGTACTTC.

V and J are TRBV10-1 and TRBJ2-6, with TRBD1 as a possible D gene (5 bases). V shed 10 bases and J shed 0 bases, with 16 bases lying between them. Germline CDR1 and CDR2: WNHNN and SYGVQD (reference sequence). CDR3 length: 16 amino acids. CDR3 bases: TGCGCCACCCAAGGCAGGGTAGCCTCTGGGGCCAACGTCCTGACTTTC. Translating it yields CATQGRVASGANVLTF.

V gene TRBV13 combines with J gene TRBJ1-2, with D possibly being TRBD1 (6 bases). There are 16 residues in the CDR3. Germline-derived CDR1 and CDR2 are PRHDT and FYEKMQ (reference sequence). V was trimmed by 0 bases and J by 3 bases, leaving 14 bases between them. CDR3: CASSLGQGSFHYGYTF. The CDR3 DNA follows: TGTGCCAGCAGCTTAGGGCAGGGGAGCTTTCACTATGGCTACACCTTC.

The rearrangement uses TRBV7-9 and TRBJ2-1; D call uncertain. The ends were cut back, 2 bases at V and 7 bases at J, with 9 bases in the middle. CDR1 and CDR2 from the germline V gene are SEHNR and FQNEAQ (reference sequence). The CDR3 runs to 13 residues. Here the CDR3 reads CASSLSQMNEQFF. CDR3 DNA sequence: TGTGCCAGCAGCTTATCCCAGATGAATGAGCAGTTCTTC. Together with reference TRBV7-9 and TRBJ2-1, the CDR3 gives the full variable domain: DTGVSQNPRHKITKRGQNVTFRCDPISEHNRLYWYRQTLGQGPEFLTYFQNEAQLEKSRLLSDRFSAERPKGSFSTLEIQRTEQGDSAMYLCASSLSQMNEQFFGPGTRLTVL.

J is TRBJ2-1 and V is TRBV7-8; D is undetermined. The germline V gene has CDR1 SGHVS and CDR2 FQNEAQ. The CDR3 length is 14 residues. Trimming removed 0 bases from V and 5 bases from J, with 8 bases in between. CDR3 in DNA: TGTGCCAGCAGCTTAGCATTTCGTAACAATGAGCAGTTCTTC. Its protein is CASSLAFRNNEQFF.

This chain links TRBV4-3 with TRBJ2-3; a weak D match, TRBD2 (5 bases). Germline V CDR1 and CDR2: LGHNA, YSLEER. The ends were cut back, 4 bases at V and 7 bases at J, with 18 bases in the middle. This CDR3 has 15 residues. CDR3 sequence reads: CASSRGFLGSHTQYF. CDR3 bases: TGCGCCAGCAGCCGCGGGTTCTTAGGCTCACATACGCAGTATTTT.

CDR3 nucleotides: TGTGCCGCTGGGGGGACAGGGGATAAACTGTTTTTT. It specifies CAAGGTGDKLFF. The J gene is TRBJ1-4, the V gene TRBV6-5, with 10 bases aligning to TRBD1. After removal of 11 bases from V and 11 bases from J, the junction contained 8 bases not matched to a gene. The CDR3 loop spans 12 amino acids. Germline CDR1 and CDR2: MNHEY and SVGAGI.

CDR3 region: CASSRDRDYGYTF. Written as DNA, the CDR3 is TGTGCCAGCAGCCGTGACAGGGATTATGGCTACACCTTC. The J gene is TRBJ1-2, the V gene TRBV11-1, with TRBD1 matching over 7 bases. The length of the CDR3 is 13 residues. Germline V gene data show CDR1 as SGHAT and CDR2 as FQDESV (reference sequence). After removal of 5 bases from V and 5 bases from J, the junction contained 5 bases not matched to a gene.

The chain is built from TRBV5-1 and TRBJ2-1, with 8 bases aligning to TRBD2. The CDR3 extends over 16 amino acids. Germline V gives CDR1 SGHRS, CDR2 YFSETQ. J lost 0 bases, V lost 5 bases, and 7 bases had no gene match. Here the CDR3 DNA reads TGCGCCAGCAGGAGCGGGGGTGGGAGCTCCTACAATGAGCAGTTCTTC. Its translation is CASRSGGGSSYNEQFF. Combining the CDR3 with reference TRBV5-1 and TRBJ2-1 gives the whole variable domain KAGVTQTPRYLIKTRGQQVTLSCSPISGHRSVSWYQQTPGQGLQFLFEYFSETQRNKGNFPGRFSGRQFSNSRSEMNVSTLELGDSALYLCASRSGGGSSYNEQFFGPGTRLTVL.

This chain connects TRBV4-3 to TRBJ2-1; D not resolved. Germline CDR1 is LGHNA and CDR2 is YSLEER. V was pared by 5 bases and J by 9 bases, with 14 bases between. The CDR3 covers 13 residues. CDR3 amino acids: CASSLSEGREQFF. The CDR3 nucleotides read TGCGCCAGCAGCTTGAGCGAAGGCCGTGAGCAGTTCTTC.

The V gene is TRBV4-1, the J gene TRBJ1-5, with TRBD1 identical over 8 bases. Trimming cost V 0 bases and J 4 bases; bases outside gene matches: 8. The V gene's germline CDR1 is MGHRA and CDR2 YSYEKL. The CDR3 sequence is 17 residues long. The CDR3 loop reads CASSQDSGQGWNQPQHF. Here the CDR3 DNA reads TGCGCCAGCAGCCAAGATAGCGGACAGGGTTGGAATCAGCCCCAGCATTTT.

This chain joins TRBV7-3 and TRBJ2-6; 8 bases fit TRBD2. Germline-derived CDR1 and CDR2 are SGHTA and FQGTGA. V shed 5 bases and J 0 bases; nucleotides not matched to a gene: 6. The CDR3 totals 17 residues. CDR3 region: CASSPSAGVSGANVLTF. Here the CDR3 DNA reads TGTGCCAGCAGCCCCTCAGCGGGAGTCTCTGGGGCCAACGTCCTGACTTTC.

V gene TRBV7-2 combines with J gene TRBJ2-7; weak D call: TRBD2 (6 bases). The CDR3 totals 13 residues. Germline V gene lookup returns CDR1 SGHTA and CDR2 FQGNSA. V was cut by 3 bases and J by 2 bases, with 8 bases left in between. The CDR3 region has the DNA TGTGCCAGCAGCTTCGGGACTCCCTACGAGCAGTACTTC. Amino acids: CASSFGTPYEQYF.